This record covers a single T cell receptor beta chain. Its target is unknown. This sample stems from a study of cytomegalovirus exposure and HLA in healthy donors. Researchers ran the PCR with 60 Vbeta and 13 Jbeta primers. The method was immunoSEQ multiplex PCR; TCRdb's version includes in-frame clones alone and lacks a portion of them. This sample has more than 130,000 clones; over 60% occur once, and the top ten carry almost 7%. The CDR3 length is 11 residues. The germline V and J ends were trimmed by 4 bases and 12 bases, with 9 bases remaining between them. Per the germline V gene, CDR1 is LGHNA and CDR2 is YNFKEQ. Study-wide points: The study labeled roughly 160 TCR beta chains cytomegalovirus-associated.

The sequencing sample was made of PBMCs. This chain uses TRBV4-2 with TRBJ1-4, with a weak D call TRBD1 (5 bases). The source of this sequence is a man aged 40-49 years in good health and CMV-seropositive. The CDR3 is CASSLGVELFF. The CDR3 region has the DNA TGTGCCAGCAGCCTAGGGGTGGAACTGTTTTTT.